This T cell receptor (beta chain) was found in a study of cytomegalovirus exposure and HLA in healthy donors. In the study overall: A data release that came early held roughly 85 million unique TCRs from HLA-typed donors.

The PCR contained 60 Vbeta and 13 Jbeta primers. This table comes from immunoSEQ multiplex PCR, and its TCRdb copy is limited to in-frame clones, with some not included. Here the sample spans 110,000 to 150,000 clones, about four fifths being singletons. A word on this clone: What it binds is not known.

Study results and limitations: The study carried out a later analysis of TCR beta sequences. It associated approximately 15,000 of them with specific HLA alleles at a false discovery rate of 0.05.

Trimming at V came to 2 bases and at J to 7 bases, leaving 12 bases not matched to a gene. The CDR3 is 16 residues long. The germline V gene encodes CDR1 SNHLY and CDR2 FYNNEI. The rearrangement joins TRBV2 to TRBJ1-2; 8 bases fit TRBD1. This clonotype originated in a woman between 40 and 50 years old in good health and CMV-seropositive. The sequencing input was PBMCs. The CDR3 loop reads CASSERGQGTRGGYTF. The CDR3 coding sequence is TGTGCCAGCAGTGAAAGAGGACAGGGAACTCGCGGTGGCTACACCTTC.